Each of the 8 T cell receptor beta chains below was sequenced from the same sample in a study of T and B cells in COVID-19 patients (dated by TCRdb to 2020 to 2022). TRB repertoires were amplified from 250-500 ng of genomic DNA extracted from blood. The listed sequencing device is Illumina MiSeq. TRB rearrangements were amplified by multiplex PCR with BIOMED2 TRB-A/B primer pools. The raw public data were reprocessed by TCRdb itself: fastp quality trimming at Q25, MiXCR clonotype calling, in-frame beta chains only. Rows are combined by CDR3 protein, so each entry shows the most common genes and DNA. A total of approximately 17,000 distinct CDR3 sequences appear in this sample, roughly 28% of them only once. In total, the top ten clones hold approximately 4.4% of the sample. Sequencing input: blood. These receptors all come from a human donor who had recovered from COVID-19.

This clonotype is classed as medium-sized. The rearrangement links TRBV29-1 to TRBJ1-2, with D tentatively TRBD1 (6 bases). Deletions cut 3 bases from V and 5 bases from J, with 10 bases between. Germline V gene sequence: CDR1 SQVTM, CDR2 ANQGSEA. This CDR3 is 12 amino acids long. The CDR3 loop reads CSVERQGYGYTF. For the CDR3, the DNA is TGCAGCGTTGAGCGGCAGGGGTATGGCTACACCTTC.

This clonotype was seen ten or more times. V and J are TRBV6-5 and TRBJ2-7; a weak D match, TRBD1 (6 bases). This CDR3 comprises 12 residues. V lost 5 bases and J lost 5, with 10 bases in between. Germline loops: CDR1 MNHEY, CDR2 SVGAGI. CDR3 amino acids: CASSQQGDEQYF. In DNA form, the CDR3 reads TGTGCCAGCAGTCAACAGGGAGACGAGCAGTACTTC.

This clonotype has at least ten counts. The chain uses TRBV6-5 and TRBJ2-5; 10 nucleotides line up with TRBD1. With 5 bases clipped from V and 5 bases from J, the junction kept 8 bases outside the gene matches. The CDR3 runs 15 residues. CDR1 and CDR2 from the germline V gene are MNHEY and SVGAGI. Here the CDR3 reads CASSTARDRGETQYF. Written as DNA, the CDR3 is TGTGCCAGCAGTACAGCCAGGGACAGGGGTGAGACCCAGTACTTC.

Worth noting for this clonotype: Possible read error: a much larger clone is one base away. The rearrangement links TRBV6-5 to TRBJ2-7, with D tentatively TRBD1 (6 bases). The CDR3 extends over 15 amino acids. Per the germline V gene, CDR1 is MNHEY and CDR2 is SVGAGI. V lost 8 bases and J 2 bases, leaving 19 bases between the germline ends. The CDR3 loop reads CASYSWVGAAYEQYF. The CDR3 DNA reads TGTGCCAGCTACTCCTGGGTGGGGGCCGCCTACGAGCAGTACTTC.

The table lists this clonotype with a few counts. The chain couples TRBV20-1 to TRBJ1-4; D call uncertain. Germline V gives CDR1 DFQATT, CDR2 SNEGSKA (reference sequence). V lost 4 bases and J lost 5, with 5 bases in between. This CDR3 region has 11 residues. CDR3 nucleotides: TGCAGTGCTACCCTAAATGAAAAACTGTTTTTT. It is translated as CSATLNEKLFF.

In this sample, this clonotype turned up a few times. J is TRBJ1-5 and V is TRBV5-6; tentative D call: TRBD1 (5 bases). The germline V and J ends were trimmed by 3 bases and 2 bases, with 9 bases remaining between them. Germline V gene lookup returns CDR1 SGHDT and CDR2 YYEEEE. The CDR3 has 14 amino acids. The CDR3, as DNA: TGTGCCAGCAGCTACAGGTCCGGCAATCAGCCCCAGCATTTT. As protein: CASSYRSGNQPQHF.

This chain links TRBV5-4 with TRBJ1-1, with D tentatively TRBD1 (5 bases). The CDR3 has 13 amino acids. CDR1 and CDR2 (germline): SGHNT, YYREEE (reference sequence). V lost 8 bases, J lost 0 bases, and 11 bases lay in between. The CDR3 is CARRDGMNTEAFF. Written as DNA, the CDR3 is TGTGCCAGGCGGGACGGGATGAACACTGAAGCTTTCTTT.

By share, this clonotype counts as medium-sized. The chain carries TRBV19 and TRBJ2-3, with D perhaps TRBD1 or TRBD2 (7 bases each). This CDR3 has 15 residues. The V end was cut by 7 bases, the J end by 0 bases, with 14 bases between. Germline CDR1 LNHDA, CDR2 SQIVND (reference sequence). The CDR3 loop reads CASTRGGVSTDTQYF. CDR3 DNA: TGTGCCAGTACCAGGGGGGGGGTAAGCACAGATACGCAGTATTTT.